One and the same sample provided the 26 T cell receptor beta chains below, sequenced in a study of blood T cell repertoires in COVID-19. Sequencing was performed with immunoSEQ multiplex PCR; in TCRdb, only in-frame clones are kept and a portion is missing. Of 56,000 or so clones in the sample, about 90% were seen once. The sequenced sample was peripheral blood. Receptors were obtained from a woman of 80 years or more with active COVID-19.

The rearrangement links TRBV11-2 to TRBJ2-7, with 9 bases fitting TRBD1. The V segment lost 1 base and the J segment 4 bases; nucleotides outside the gene matches: 11. Germline CDR1 is SGHAT and CDR2 is FQNNGV. The CDR3 length is 17 residues. This CDR3 is CASSLGQGVNLMYEQYF. The DNA of the CDR3 is TGTGCCAGCAGCTTAGGACAGGGGGTAAATTTAATGTACGAGCAGTACTTC.

The V call is TRBV9, the J call TRBJ2-7; D might be TRBD1 (6 bases). Germline loops: CDR1 SGDLS, CDR2 YYNGEE. Between the trimmed V and J ends, which lost 0 bases and 3 bases, there was a span of 10 bases. CDR3 size: 14 residues. The DNA for the CDR3 is TGTGCCAGCAGCGTAGGGACAGCGAGCTACGAGCAGTACTTC. Its protein product is CASSVGTASYEQYF.

The CDR3 loop reads CACTRTGGLAFF. The CDR3 DNA reads TGTGCCTGTACCAGGACAGGGGGCTTAGCTTTCTTT. This sequence joins TRBV30 and TRBJ1-1; 11 bases align to TRBD1. V shed 6 bases and J 10 bases; nucleotides not matched to a gene: 7. This CDR3 has 12 amino acids. Germline assignment: CDR1 GTSNPN and CDR2 SVGIG (reference sequence).

The J gene is TRBJ2-7, the V gene TRBV6-5, with D possibly matching TRBD2 (5 bases). Trimming cost V 0 bases and J 7 bases, with 13 bases left between them. Germline V gives CDR1 MNHEY, CDR2 SVGAGI. The CDR3 totals 14 residues. The chain's CDR3 is CASSYSVALKEQYF. The CDR3 coding sequence is TGTGCCAGCAGTTACTCGGTAGCGCTAAAGGAGCAGTACTTC.

The chain combines TRBV9 with TRBJ2-2, with D possibly TRBD1 on 6 matching bases. The germline gives CDR1 SGDLS, CDR2 YYNGEE. V dropped 0 bases and J dropped 3 bases, with 18 bases sitting between them. CDR3 size: 18 residues. CDR3 DNA sequence: TGTGCCAGCAGCGTAGAGGGGGTCGATCGGGGCCACACCGGGGAGCTGTTTTTT. This codes for CASSVEGVDRGHTGELFF. Supplemented by reference TRBV9 and TRBJ2-2, the full variable domain reads DSGVTQTPKHLITATGQRVTLRCSPRSGDLSVYWYQQSLDQGLQFLIQYYNGEERAKGNILERFSAQQFPDLHSELNLSSLELGDSALYFCASSVEGVDRGHTGELFFGEGSRLTVL.

The chain links TRBV7-3 to TRBJ2-2, with 7 bases matching TRBD1. Germline V gene sequence: CDR1 SGHTA, CDR2 FQGTGA. The CDR3 extends over 15 amino acids. Losses at the gene ends were 2 bases for V and 5 bases for J; bases not matched to a gene: 5. The CDR3, as DNA: TGTGCCAGCAGCTTAGAGGGGGCCCGTACCGGGGAGCTGTTTTTT. Amino acid sequence: CASSLEGARTGELFF.

The rearrangement links TRBV29-1 to TRBJ2-2; 9 positions agree with TRBD1. CDR1 SQVTM and CDR2 ANQGSEA come from the germline V gene. V gave up 5 bases and J gave up 4 bases; unmatched junction bases: 8. The CDR3 contains 15 residues. The CDR3 DNA sequence: TGCAGCGTTAAAACACAGGGGGCTATCACCGGGGAGCTGTTTTTT. This sequence encodes CSVKTQGAITGELFF.

This chain uses TRBV19 with TRBJ2-2; unclear D gene. CDR1 LNHDA and CDR2 SQIVND come from the germline V gene (reference sequence). The CDR3 sequence is 14 residues long. Trimming left V 5 bases short and J 5 bases short, with 12 bases between. CDR3 sequence reads: CASSPISYTGELFF. The CDR3 region has the DNA TGTGCCAGTAGTCCCATAAGCTATACCGGGGAGCTGTTTTTT.

This clone was detected only once. The chain joins TRBV30 to TRBJ2-5; TRBD2 matches 13 bases. This CDR3 is built from 15 residues. CDR1 GTSNPN and CDR2 SVGIG come from the germline V gene (reference sequence). V lost 3 bases to trimming and J lost 9 bases; unmatched junction nucleotides: 10. The CDR3 DNA reads as TGTGCCTGGAGCACTGTCGGACTAGCGGGGGTTCCCCAGTACTTC. This translates into CAWSTVGLAGVPQYF. The entire variable domain, with the rest obtained from reference TRBV30 and TRBJ2-5, is as follows: SQTIHQWPATLVQPVGSPLSLECTVEGTSNPNLYWYRQAAGRGLQLLFYSVGIGQISSEVPQNLSASRPQDRQFILSSKKLLLSDSGFYLCAWSTVGLAGVPQYFGPGTRLLVL.

The chain carries TRBV6-5 and TRBJ1-1; D remains ambiguous. Germline lookup yields CDR1 MNHEY and CDR2 SVGAGI. The CDR3 has 16 residues. Trimming pared 3 bases from V and 0 bases from J, leaving 14 bases between. The CDR3 loop reads CASSYSAIIMNTEAFF. The CDR3 coding sequence is TGTGCCAGCAGTTATAGCGCGATTATTATGAACACTGAAGCTTTCTTT.

The V call is TRBV7-9, the J call TRBJ1-1, with D unclear. This CDR3 region has 13 residues. Germline lookup yields CDR1 SEHNR and CDR2 FQNEAQ (reference sequence). V lost 1 base and J lost 7, with 10 bases in between. The CDR3 region has the DNA TGTGCCAGCAGCTTAGTGGCTGATGTTGAAGCTTTCTTT. Translation gives CASSLVADVEAFF.

The V and J genes are TRBV19 and TRBJ1-1; D not resolved. This CDR3 spans 13 amino acids. Germline CDR1 LNHDA, CDR2 SQIVND (reference sequence). Deletions cut 4 bases from V and 3 bases from J, with 9 bases between. DNA of the CDR3: TGTGCCAGTAGTACGGTGGTGGACACTGAAGCTTTCTTT. Translation: CASSTVVDTEAFF.

As DNA, the CDR3 is TGTGCCAGCAGCGTAGCGCAGGTCGGAACTGAAGCTTTCTTT. This gives the protein CASSVAQVGTEAFF. The chain joins TRBV9 to TRBJ1-1; no reliable D call. Trimming stripped 0 bases from V and 5 bases from J, with 11 bases between. This CDR3 contains 14 residues. Germline CDR1 SGDLS, CDR2 YYNGEE.

Here the CDR3 reads CASSPKRDTGELFF. The CDR3 DNA follows: TGTGCCAGCTCACCAAAGCGCGACACCGGGGAGCTGTTTTTT. V gene TRBV18 combines with J gene TRBJ2-2; D is unresolved. The V end lost 2 bases, the J end lost 3 bases, and 7 bases lay between the germline ends. Germline loops: CDR1 KGHSH, CDR2 LQKENI. CDR3 length: 14 amino acids.

The chain carries TRBV7-3 and TRBJ2-1; 8 positions match TRBD2. Germline V CDR1 and CDR2: SGHTA, FQGTGA. This CDR3 region has 15 residues. Trimming took 4 bases from V and 4 from J; bases not matched to a gene: 6. DNA of the CDR3: TGTGCCAGCAGCTCCCGGGGGGGCAATTACAATGAGCAGTTCTTC. Protein: CASSSRGGNYNEQFF.

The chain joins TRBV13 to TRBJ2-1; 8 bases line up with TRBD1. The junction had 5 bases not matched to a gene; V was cut back by 4 bases and J by 0 bases. The CDR3 loop spans 16 amino acids. From germline, CDR1 is PRHDT and CDR2 FYEKMQ (reference sequence). For the CDR3, the DNA is TGTGCCAGCAGCTCCCGGACAGGGAGCTCCTACAATGAGCAGTTCTTC. Translated: CASSSRTGSSYNEQFF.

This chain joins TRBV5-4 and TRBJ2-1; 8 bases agree with TRBD1. V was pared by 0 bases and J by 8 bases, with 7 bases of the junction left unmatched. Germline V gene data show CDR1 as SGHNT and CDR2 as YYREEE (reference sequence). This CDR3 has 15 amino acids. The CDR3 protein is CASSLVYRGEDEQFF. DNA of the CDR3: TGTGCCAGCAGCTTGGTGTACAGGGGGGAGGATGAGCAGTTCTTC.

The V gene is TRBV7-2, the J gene TRBJ2-7; 10 bases fit TRBD1. In germline, CDR1 is SGHTA, CDR2 FQGNSA. V dropped 5 bases and J dropped 0; count of bases not matched to a gene: 7. This CDR3 is 16 amino acids long. The CDR3 DNA reads as TGTGCCAGCAGCCTGGGACAGGGGTTTTCCTCCTACGAGCAGTACTTC. Translation: CASSLGQGFSSYEQYF.

The chain carries TRBV6-6 and TRBJ2-5; TRBD2 is a possible D gene (6 bases). The length of the CDR3 is 13 residues. Trimming shortened V by 2 bases and J by 7 bases, and 11 bases separated the two germline ends. Per the germline V gene, CDR1 is MNHNY and CDR2 is SVGAGI (reference sequence). This chain's CDR3 is CASSYAGFGTQYF. The CDR3 DNA is TGTGCCAGCAGTTACGCGGGGTTTGGGACCCAGTACTTC.

J is TRBJ2-5 and V is TRBV5-1, with 10 nucleotides matching TRBD2. This CDR3 comprises 14 residues. The germline V gene encodes CDR1 SGHRS and CDR2 YFSETQ. After removal of 6 bases from V and 5 bases from J, the junction contained 7 bases not matched to a gene. The CDR3 loop reads CASTDSGGPETQYF. The DNA for the CDR3 is TGCGCCAGCACCGATAGCGGGGGGCCGGAGACCCAGTACTTC.

The V gene is TRBV10-3, the J gene TRBJ2-3, with 13 bases that match TRBD2. This CDR3 is built from 17 residues. Germline loops: CDR1 ENHRY, CDR2 SYGVKD. With V trimmed by 5 bases and J by 5 bases, 10 bases remained unmatched. The CDR3 region has the DNA TGTGCCATCAGTCCCATACTAGCGGGGGGGCGGCAAGATACGCAGTATTTT. It yields the protein CAISPILAGGRQDTQYF.

This sequence joins TRBV7-2 and TRBJ1-4, with D possibly matching TRBD1 (5 bases). Germline assignment: CDR1 SGHTA and CDR2 FQGNSA. The V end lost 1 base, the J end lost 8 bases, and 14 bases lay between the germline ends. This CDR3 is built from 15 residues. In DNA, the CDR3 is TGTGCCAGCAGCTTAGGGCGGGGGAAAGGGGAAAAACTGTTTTTT. Translated: CASSLGRGKGEKLFF.

This clone was seen just once. The chain couples TRBV28 to TRBJ2-7; a weak D match, TRBD2 (6 bases). Germline V gives CDR1 MDHEN, CDR2 SYDVKM. V was trimmed by 4 bases and J by 6 bases, leaving 16 bases between them. The CDR3 is made up of 14 amino acids. In DNA, the CDR3 is TGTGCCAGCAGTTCCGTTACAGCGGGCCCCGAGCAGTACTTC. Protein product: CASSSVTAGPEQYF.

This clone was counted once. The V and J genes are TRBV7-2 and TRBJ1-2; D might be TRBD1 (5 bases). V lost 0 bases to trimming and J lost 3 bases, with 20 bases between them. The CDR3 length is 18 residues. CDR1 SGHTA and CDR2 FQGNSA come from the germline V gene. The CDR3 spells CASSLASRVPSRDYGYTF. In DNA, the CDR3 is TGTGCCAGCAGCTTAGCGTCCAGGGTCCCCTCTCGAGACTATGGCTACACCTTC.

The V and J genes are TRBV6-5 and TRBJ1-1, with 9 bases that match TRBD1. The CDR3 extends over 15 amino acids. Germline CDR1 reads MNHEY; CDR2 reads SVGAGI. Trimming removed 6 bases from V and 5 bases from J; junction bases left unmatched: 10. This CDR3 is CASSRTGQGGTEAFF. The CDR3 nucleotides read TGTGCCAGCAGCCGAACGGGACAGGGAGGGACTGAAGCTTTCTTT.

The chain couples TRBV6-6 to TRBJ2-3; the match to TRBD1 covers 7 bases. The length of the CDR3 is 14 residues. The germline V gene encodes CDR1 MNHNY and CDR2 SVGAGI (reference sequence). Trimming took 5 bases from V and 5 from J; bases not matched to a gene: 7. The DNA for the CDR3 is TGTGCCAGCAGTCCTACAGGGGCAGGAGATACGCAGTATTTT. Translating it yields CASSPTGAGDTQYF.